This TCR beta chain originates from a study of control samples from healthy donors and cancer patients. Trimming removed 3 bases from V and 2 bases from J; junction bases left unmatched: 2. The germline V gene encodes CDR1 KGHDR and CDR2 SFDVKD. The CDR3 runs to 15 residues. TCRdb's table, derived via immunoSEQ multiplex PCR, lists solely in-frame clones and lacks some. Among approximately 130,000 clones listed, around nine tenths were seen once. The chain uses TRBV24-1 and TRBJ1-3; 8 bases are a match to TRBD1. This receptor was obtained from a man aged 25-45 years in good health. Sequencing was carried out using blood. The CDR3 nucleotides read TGTGCCACCAGTGATGGGACAGGCGCTGGAAACACCATATATTTT. Translation: CATSDGTGAGNTIYF.